This T cell receptor beta chain is from a study of early T cells in non-severe SARS-CoV-2 infection. V lost 1 base to trimming and J lost 3 bases, with 8 bases between them. Germline V gives CDR1 SGHTS, CDR2 YDEGEE. The CDR3 sequence is 14 residues long. TCRdb used MiXCR to reprocess the 5' RACE reads, holding one entry per CDR3 protein. In the table there are tens of thousands of distinct CDR3 sequences, less than 15% of which are singletons. This rearrangement joins TRBV5-8 to TRBJ2-1, with TRBD1 as a possible D gene (5 bases). The sequence was obtained from an adult who was a healthcare worker with PCR-confirmed SARS-CoV-2 infection or an uninfected control (not recorded which). The sample consisted of whole blood, taken at baseline. This chain's CDR3 is CASSLFQGYNEQFF. The CDR3 DNA sequence: TGTGCCAGCAGCTTGTTTCAGGGCTACAATGAGCAGTTCTTC.